This TCR beta chain was obtained from a study of cytomegalovirus exposure and HLA in healthy donors. The study ran its PCR with 60 Vbeta and 13 Jbeta primers. Profiling relied on immunoSEQ multiplex PCR, and the TCRdb table lists in-frame clones only, not all of them. The table has some 150,000 clones, approximately 79% seen once. Donors consisted of healthy bone marrow donors. Whole-study results and caveats: Analyses of presence/absence relied on an assumption of roughly uniform sequencing depth across donors. The study listed approximately 160 cytomegalovirus-associated TCR beta chains. An apparent linkage of common viral pathogens to several of the most significant clusters emerged in a later analysis.

This clone appeared a single time. Its target is unknown. The CDR3 is 15 residues long. Germline CDR1 SNHLY, CDR2 FYNNEI. Trimming took 9 bases from V and 0 from J, leaving 15 bases between them. Material: PBMCs. V usage is TRBV2 and J usage is TRBJ2-1; tentative D call: TRBD2 (5 bases). The source of this sequence is a woman aged 35 to 49 in good health and CMV-seropositive. The CDR3, as DNA: TGTGCCAGTGGCCCCCCGGGGAGCTCCTACAATGAGCAGTTCTTC. It codes for CASGPPGSSYNEQFF.